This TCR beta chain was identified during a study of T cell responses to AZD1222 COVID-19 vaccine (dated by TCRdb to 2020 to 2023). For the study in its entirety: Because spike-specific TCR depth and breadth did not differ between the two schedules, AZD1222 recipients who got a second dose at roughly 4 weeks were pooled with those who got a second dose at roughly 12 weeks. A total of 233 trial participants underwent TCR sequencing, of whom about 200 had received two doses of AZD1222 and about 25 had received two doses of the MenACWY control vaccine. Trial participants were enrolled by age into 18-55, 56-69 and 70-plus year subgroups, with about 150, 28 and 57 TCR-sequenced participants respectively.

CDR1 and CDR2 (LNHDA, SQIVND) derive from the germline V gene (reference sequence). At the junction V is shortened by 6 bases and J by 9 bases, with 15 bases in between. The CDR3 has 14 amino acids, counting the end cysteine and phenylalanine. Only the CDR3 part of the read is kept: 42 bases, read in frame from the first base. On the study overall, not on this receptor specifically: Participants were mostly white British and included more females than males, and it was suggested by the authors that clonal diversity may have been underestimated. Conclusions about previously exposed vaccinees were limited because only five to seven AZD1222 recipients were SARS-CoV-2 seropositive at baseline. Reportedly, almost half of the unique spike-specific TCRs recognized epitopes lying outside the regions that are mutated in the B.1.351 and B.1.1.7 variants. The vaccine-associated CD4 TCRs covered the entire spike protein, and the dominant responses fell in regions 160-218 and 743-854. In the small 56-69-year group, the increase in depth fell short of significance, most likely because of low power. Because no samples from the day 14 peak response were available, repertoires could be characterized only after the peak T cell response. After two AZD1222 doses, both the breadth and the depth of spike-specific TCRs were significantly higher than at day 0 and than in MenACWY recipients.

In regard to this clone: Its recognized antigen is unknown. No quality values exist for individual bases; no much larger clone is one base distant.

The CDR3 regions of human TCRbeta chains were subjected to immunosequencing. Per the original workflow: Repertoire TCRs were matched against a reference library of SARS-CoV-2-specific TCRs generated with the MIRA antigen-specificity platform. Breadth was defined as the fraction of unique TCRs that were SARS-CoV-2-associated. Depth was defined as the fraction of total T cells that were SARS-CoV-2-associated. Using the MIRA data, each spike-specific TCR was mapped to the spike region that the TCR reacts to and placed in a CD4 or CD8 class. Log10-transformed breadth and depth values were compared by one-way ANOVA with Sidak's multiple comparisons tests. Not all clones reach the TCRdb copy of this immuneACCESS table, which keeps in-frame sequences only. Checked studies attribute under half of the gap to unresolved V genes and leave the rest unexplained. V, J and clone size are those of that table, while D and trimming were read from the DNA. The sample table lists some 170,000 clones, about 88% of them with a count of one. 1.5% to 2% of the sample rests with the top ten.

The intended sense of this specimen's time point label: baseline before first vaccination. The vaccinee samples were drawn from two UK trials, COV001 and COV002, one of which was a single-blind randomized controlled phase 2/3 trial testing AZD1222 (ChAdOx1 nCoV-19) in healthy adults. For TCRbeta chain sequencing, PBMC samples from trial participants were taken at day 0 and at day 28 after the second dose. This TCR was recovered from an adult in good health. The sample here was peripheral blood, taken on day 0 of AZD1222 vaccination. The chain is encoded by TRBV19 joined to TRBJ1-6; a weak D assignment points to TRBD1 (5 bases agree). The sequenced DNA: TGTGCCAGTAGCCCCCTACCCGGGGGTTCACCCCTCCACTTT. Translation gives CASSPLPGGSPLHF.